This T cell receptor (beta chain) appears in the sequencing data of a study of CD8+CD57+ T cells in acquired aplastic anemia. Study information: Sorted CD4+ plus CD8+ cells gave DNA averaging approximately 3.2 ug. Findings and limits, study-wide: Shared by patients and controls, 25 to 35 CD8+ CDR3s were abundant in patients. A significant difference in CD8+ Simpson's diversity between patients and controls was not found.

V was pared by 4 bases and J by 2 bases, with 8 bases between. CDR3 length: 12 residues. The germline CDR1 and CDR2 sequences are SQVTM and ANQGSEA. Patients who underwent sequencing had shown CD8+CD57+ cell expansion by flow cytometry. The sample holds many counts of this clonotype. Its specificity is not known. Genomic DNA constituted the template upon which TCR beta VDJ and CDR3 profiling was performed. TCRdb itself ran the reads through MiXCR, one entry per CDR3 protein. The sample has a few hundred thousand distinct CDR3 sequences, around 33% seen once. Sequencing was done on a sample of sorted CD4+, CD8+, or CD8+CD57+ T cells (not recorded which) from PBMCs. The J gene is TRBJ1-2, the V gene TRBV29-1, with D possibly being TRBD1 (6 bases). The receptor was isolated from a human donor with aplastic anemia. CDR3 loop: CSVVGQNYGYTF. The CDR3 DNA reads TGCAGCGTTGTGGGACAAAACTATGGCTACACCTTC.